This paragraph covers one T cell receptor beta chain sequence. The sample comes from a study of blood T cell repertoires in COVID-19. Study as a whole: Sites in the United States, Italy and Spain provided acute and convalescent COVID-19 samples.

TCRdb keeps only in-frame clones here, not all; method: immunoSEQ multiplex PCR. The repertoire holds about 170,000 clones, with around 82% as singletons. The clonotype comes from a human donor with acute or convalescent COVID-19. The donor label of this sample is uncertain. Sequencing was performed on peripheral blood.

The CDR3 loop is CASSQSIQGATDTQYF. DNA for the CDR3: TGTGCCAGCAGCCAAAGTATACAGGGGGCAACAGATACGCAGTATTTT. The chain is built from TRBV7-3 and TRBJ2-3, with TRBD1 matching 9 bases. Germline loops: CDR1 SGHTA, CDR2 FQGTGA. This CDR3 is built from 16 residues. J was trimmed by 3 bases and V by 5 bases; bases with no gene match: 9.